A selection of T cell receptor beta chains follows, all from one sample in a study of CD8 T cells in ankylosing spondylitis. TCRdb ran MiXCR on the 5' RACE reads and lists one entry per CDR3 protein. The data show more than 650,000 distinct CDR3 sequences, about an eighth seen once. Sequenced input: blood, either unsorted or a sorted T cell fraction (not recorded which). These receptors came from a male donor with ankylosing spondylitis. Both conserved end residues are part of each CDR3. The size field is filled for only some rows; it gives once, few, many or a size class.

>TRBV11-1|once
CASSLFGGGEQFF
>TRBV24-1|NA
CATSDSSGNSYNEQFF
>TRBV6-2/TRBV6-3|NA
CASRRNLGSSYNEQFF
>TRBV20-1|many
CSAIRGQVDQPQHF
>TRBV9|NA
CASSPSSGGFNEQFF
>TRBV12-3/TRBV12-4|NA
CASSWGTAEKLFF
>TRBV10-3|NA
CAISESKSRLNEQFF
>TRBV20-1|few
CSAGYGTGVTGELFF
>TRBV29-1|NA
CSVGQPTGELFF
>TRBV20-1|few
CSARPGQGLREQYF
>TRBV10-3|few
CAIRPAGQETQYF
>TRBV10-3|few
CAISDPTSGRADTQYF
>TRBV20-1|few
CSARDLKSEDNSPLHF
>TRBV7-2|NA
CASSPFAEAFF
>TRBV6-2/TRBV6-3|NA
CASSGSGGTGELFF
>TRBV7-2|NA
CASSPGGSPSEQYF
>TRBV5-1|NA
CASQTGASSYEQYF
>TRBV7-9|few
CASTGHADQPQHF
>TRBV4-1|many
CASSQLLFTGYNEQFF
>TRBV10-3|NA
CAIGDRDSYNYEQYF
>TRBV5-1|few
CASSFQGGRTYEQYF
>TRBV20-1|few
CRGSEGRSYNEQFF
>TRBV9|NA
CASRPGLLYTDTQYF
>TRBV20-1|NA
CSAPRSTHTDTQYF
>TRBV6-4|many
CAIGQAYSGANVLTF
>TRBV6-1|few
CASRSPATNFYGYTF
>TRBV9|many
CASSVGGTSGTYEQYF